This TCR beta chain comes out of a study of TIL therapy for anti-PD-1-resistant metastatic lung cancer. The libraries were made with immunoSEQ v3. TCRdb keeps only in-frame clones here, not all; method: immunoSEQ multiplex PCR. The sample has about 52,000 clones; 79% are singletons. As to this clone: Antigen unknown.

Regarding the study as a whole: This highly selected cohort may not generalize to typical lung cancer patients.

Regarding time point: pre-treatment sample, taken before nivolumab and TIL therapy. The germline gives CDR1 KGHSH, CDR2 LQKENI. V dropped 8 bases and J dropped 0 bases, with 17 bases sitting between them. The CDR3 loop spans 15 amino acids. The sample here was blood, taken at baseline. The rearrangement joins TRBV18 to TRBJ2-7; D is perhaps TRBD2 (6 bases). This TCR was recovered from a woman aged 30 to 85 with non-small cell lung cancer. The CDR3 reads CASRPDSGLSYEQYF. CDR3 in DNA: TGTGCCAGCCGCCCCGATAGCGGCCTCTCCTACGAGCAGTACTTC.